Below are 18 T cell receptor beta chains sequenced from a single sample in a study of T cell repertoires in cytomegalovirus infection. TCRdb fed the reads into MiXCR, producing one record per CDR3 protein. The table lists 650,000 to 900,000 distinct CDR3 sequences, about 30% of them singletons. Antigens for these TCRs are unknown. The starting material was cultured CD8+ T cells from PBMCs, obtained from culture after CMV antigen stimulation. All receptors come from a human donor in good health (CMV status not recorded). Some clones in this sample may be carry-over from other donors' samples.

On this clonotype: The junction departs from the called germline gene at one end, perhaps through a read error. The chain joins TRBV7-7 to TRBJ2-5, with D maybe TRBD2 (7 bases). Germline CDR1 reads SSHAT; CDR2 reads FNYEAQ (reference sequence). This CDR3 is built from 17 residues. CDR3 sequence reads: CASSPKGGTPFQETQYF. The DNA of the CDR3 is TGTGCTAGCAGCCCGAAGGGGGGGACTCCGTTCCAAGAGACCCAGTACTTC.

This clonotype was observed a handful of times. The chain combines TRBV6-2 or TRBV6-3 with TRBJ1-5, with 10 bases that match TRBD1. Germline V gives CDR1 MNHEY, CDR2 SVGEGT. The CDR3 loop spans 17 amino acids. With V trimmed by 3 bases and J by 1 base, 6 bases remained unmatched. DNA for the CDR3: TGTGCCAGCAGTTATCCGACAGGGGGCCCGAGCAATCAGCCCCAGCATTTT. Its protein product is CASSYPTGGPSNQPQHF.

The chain uses TRBV6-1 and TRBJ2-5; D assignment may be TRBD1 or TRBD2 (6 bases each). V lost 5 bases and J 3 bases, leaving 13 bases between the germline ends. The CDR3 extends over 14 amino acids. Germline V gene data show CDR1 as MNHNS and CDR2 as SASEGT. CDR3 residues: CASSPTGRKETQYF. The DNA for the CDR3 is TGTGCCAGCAGTCCCACAGGGAGGAAAGAGACCCAGTACTTC.

This clonotype was seen a few times. The chain carries TRBV3-1 and TRBJ2-3; 7 bases align to TRBD1. With 2 bases clipped from V and 9 bases from J, the junction kept 5 bases outside the gene matches. The CDR3 has 13 amino acids. Germline values: CDR1 LGHDT, CDR2 YNNKEL (reference sequence). The CDR3 here is CASSQPTGETQYF. The DNA for the CDR3 is TGTGCCAGCAGCCAACCCACAGGGGAAACGCAGTATTTT.

This clonotype has only a few counts. The chain joins TRBV5-1 to TRBJ2-1, with unresolved D. Germline CDR1 is SGHRS and CDR2 is YFSETQ. The ends were cut back, 2 bases at V and 8 bases at J, with 8 bases in the middle. The CDR3 is 12 amino acids. The CDR3 protein is CASSFAVDEQFF. As DNA, the CDR3 is TGCGCCAGCAGCTTCGCCGTTGATGAGCAGTTCTTC.

V and J are TRBV24-1 and TRBJ1-1; TRBD1 agrees at 8 bases. After removal of 7 bases from V and 1 base from J, the junction contained 4 bases not matched to a gene. This CDR3 comprises 14 residues. CDR1 and CDR2 from the germline V gene are KGHDR and SFDVKD. The CDR3 coding sequence is TGTGCCACCAGGGCAGGGGGCCGGAACACTGAAGCTTTCTTT. Translated: CATRAGGRNTEAFF.

The J gene is TRBJ1-2, the V gene TRBV4-1; D unresolved. V dropped 3 bases and J dropped 4 bases, with 12 bases sitting between them. The CDR3 extends over 14 amino acids. Germline CDR1 reads MGHRA; CDR2 reads YSYEKL. CDR3 nucleotide sequence: TGCGCCAGCAGCCAGGGGATAGGGTCCTATGGCTACACCTTC. Translating it yields CASSQGIGSYGYTF.

This clonotype was seen only a few times. V and J are TRBV7-6 and TRBJ2-2; 10 bases fit TRBD2. Losses at the gene ends were 5 bases for V and 5 bases for J; bases not matched to a gene: 11. The CDR3 has 17 residues. CDR1 and CDR2 from the germline V gene are SGHVS and FNYEAQ. The CDR3 bases are TGTGCCAGCAGCCCTTCCCTAGCGGGGGTCTGGACCGGGGAGCTGTTTTTT. Translated, it gives CASSPSLAGVWTGELFF.

This clonotype occurred a few times. The chain carries TRBV12-5 and TRBJ2-5, with unresolved D. The CDR3 contains 13 residues. Germline V gives CDR1 LGHNT, CDR2 FRNRAP. V was shortened by 4 bases and J by 1 base, with 7 bases between the two germline ends. The CDR3 DNA reads TGTGCTAGTGGTTCGATCATCCAAGAGACCCAGTACTTC. This encodes CASGSIIQETQYF.

CDR3 sequence: CATSRDRNGYEQYV. The CDR3 DNA reads as TGTGCCACCAGCAGAGATCGGAACGGCTACGAGCAGTACGTC. The J gene is TRBJ2-7, the V gene TRBV15; D gene ambiguous. Trimming left V 0 bases short and J 3 bases short, with 9 bases between. The CDR3 spans 14 residues. Germline V gives CDR1 LNHNV, CDR2 YYDKDF (reference sequence).

This clonotype was observed a few times. One end of the junction fails to match germline, which may point to a read error. This chain connects TRBV7-8 to TRBJ2-4; 13 nucleotides agree with TRBD2. The CDR3 spans 16 residues. Germline V gene data show CDR1 as SGHVS and CDR2 as FQNEAQ. CDR3 sequence reads: CASSKGLAGEVDIQYF. DNA of the CDR3: TGTGCCAGCAGTAAAGGACTAGCGGGGGAGGTGGACATCCAGTACTTC. Combining the CDR3 with reference TRBV7-8 and TRBJ2-4 gives the whole variable domain GAGVSQSPRYKVAKRGQDVALRCDPISGHVSLFWYQQALGQGPEFLTYFQNEAQLDKSGLPSDRFFAERPEGSVSTLKIQRTQQEDSAVYLCASSKGLAGEVDIQYFGAGTRLSVL.

The chain links TRBV20-1 to TRBJ1-4, with D possibly matching TRBD1 (5 bases). With 1 base removed from V and 5 bases from J, the gap between germline ends came to 17 bases. CDR3 length: 16 amino acids. Germline V lookup: CDR1 DFQATT, CDR2 SNEGSKA (reference sequence). The CDR3 loop reads CSARVRGEAANEKLFF. The CDR3 DNA sequence: TGCAGTGCTAGAGTTAGGGGCGAGGCGGCAAATGAAAAACTGTTTTTT.

The sample holds many counts of this clonotype. The genes are TRBV7-9 and TRBJ1-1; TRBD1 matches 7 bases. CDR1 and CDR2 from the germline V gene are SEHNR and FQNEAQ (reference sequence). Germline trimming cut 1 base from V and 1 base from J; bases unmatched to any gene: 6. This CDR3 comprises 16 residues. The CDR3 bases are TGTGCCAGCAGCTTAGGAATCCGGACAGGGAACACTGAAGCTTTCTTT. Its translation is CASSLGIRTGNTEAFF. Using reference TRBV7-9 and TRBJ1-1 for the parts outside the CDR3, the full variable domain is DTGVSQNPRHKITKRGQNVTFRCDPISEHNRLYWYRQTLGQGPEFLTYFQNEAQLEKSRLLSDRFSAERPKGSFSTLEIQRTEQGDSAMYLCASSLGIRTGNTEAFFGQGTRLTVV.

This sequence joins TRBV6-6 and TRBJ2-7; D could derive from TRBD1 or TRBD2 (5 bases each). The CDR3 extends over 15 amino acids. V was clipped by 5 bases and J by 3 bases, with 17 bases between them. Germline V gives CDR1 MNHNY, CDR2 SVGAGI (reference sequence). The CDR3 DNA is TGTGCCAGCAGTAACTTCGACAGCGGAGTCTACGAGCAGTACTTC. Translating gives CASSNFDSGVYEQYF.

This clonotype was seen only a few times. This rearrangement joins TRBV19 to TRBJ2-1; TRBD1 aligns across 10 bases. The J segment lost 3 bases and the V segment lost 9 bases, leaving 5 bases of the junction unmatched. CDR3 length: 14 amino acids. Germline CDR1 and CDR2: LNHDA and SQIVND (reference sequence). DNA for the CDR3: TGTGCCAGCACGACAGGGGGCTACTACAATGAGCAGTTCTTC. Its translation is CASTTGGYYNEQFF.

This chain joins TRBV5-6 and TRBJ1-2; no clear D. V dropped 1 base and J dropped 3 bases, with 13 bases sitting between them. Germline CDR1 reads SGHDT; CDR2 reads YYEEEE. There are 15 residues in the CDR3. CDR3 coding DNA: TGTGCCAGCAGCTTGTCGCAGCTCCTTCACTATGGCTACACCTTC. Translating it yields CASSLSQLLHYGYTF.

This chain joins TRBV7-8 and TRBJ2-3; D tentatively fits TRBD1 or TRBD2 (6 bases each). Germline V gene data show CDR1 as SGHVS and CDR2 as FQNEAQ. V was cut by 5 bases and J by 2 bases, with 20 bases left in between. This CDR3 comprises 17 residues. The CDR3 is CASSPQPGGPFTDTQYF. The CDR3 DNA reads TGTGCCAGCAGCCCTCAGCCTGGGGGGCCCTTCACAGATACGCAGTATTTT.

The table lists this clonotype with a few counts. The CDR3 region has the DNA TGTGCCAGCAGCCCTGGTTTCGAGCAGTACTTC. It encodes CASSPGFEQYF. The V and J genes are TRBV11-2 and TRBJ2-7; D call uncertain. Germline CDR1 is SGHAT and CDR2 is FQNNGV. V was pared by 5 bases and J by 6 bases, with 8 bases between. The CDR3 loop spans 11 amino acids.